This paragraph reports one T cell receptor (beta chain). Using the 5' RACE reads, TCRdb records one entry per CDR3 protein without DNA. The sample totals 440,000 or so distinct CDR3 sequences. The data were obtained in a study of T cells expressing NK-cell markers. This CDR3 spans 15 amino acids. CDR1 is SGHAT, CDR2 FQNNGV, per germline. The sequencing input was blood T cells: a sorted CD56 or NKG2C T cell subset, CD4+ or CD8+ T cells, or bulk PBMC T cells (not recorded which). The gene calls are TRBV11-2 and TRBJ1-5; TCRdb proposes TRBD1, but this gene call is untestable without DNA. The receptor was isolated from a woman aged 18 to 75 in good health. The CDR3 is CASSPTTGGNQPQHF.